This T cell receptor (beta chain) was observed in a study of shared clonotypes between healthy human individuals. Clones were sequenced by immunoSEQ multiplex PCR, and TCRdb holds only the in-frame ones, with some missing. The data contain about 2.3 million clones, approximately 90% of them singletons. The CDR3 is made up of 17 amino acids. The trim removed 5 bases at V and 0 bases at J, leaving 10 bases unmatched. The germline V gene encodes CDR1 KGHSH and CDR2 LQKENI. The TCR was taken from a man in his late teens or twenties in good health. Some clones in this sample may be carry-over from other donors' samples. This chain uses TRBV18 with TRBJ2-4; 7 bases match TRBD2. Sequenced: naive CD4+ T cells from PBMCs. Described subset: CD45RA+ positively selected. This CDR3 reads CASSEYERGLAKNIQYF. CDR3 DNA: TGTGCCAGCTCAGAATACGAGCGGGGATTAGCCAAAAACATTCAGTACTTC. The full variable domain, in which reference TRBV18 and TRBJ2-4 provide the parts outside the CDR3, is NAGVMQNPRHLVRRRGQEARLRCSPMKGHSHVYWYRQLPEEGLKFMVYLQKENIIDESGMPKERFSAEFPKEGPSILRIQQVVRGDSAAYFCASSEYERGLAKNIQYFGAGTRLSVL.